This T cell receptor beta chain was identified in a study of shared clonotypes between healthy human individuals. Germline V gene data show CDR1 as SGHDN and CDR2 as FVKESK. This CDR3 is built from 14 residues. Trimming left V 1 base short and J 5 bases short, with 11 bases between. Naive CD8 cells, CD45RO-negative and positively selected for CCR7, excluded terminally differentiated effector memory CD45RA+ cells. Method: immunoSEQ multiplex PCR; TCRdb's copy keeps in-frame clones and lacks some. The data contain approximately 1.9 million clones, 93% of them singletons. Study-level points and caveats: The donor pool, a small one, limited the genetic and exposure-history diversity represented.

This clone was seen a single time. The target antigen is unknown. The sequence came from a man younger than 30 in good health. Some clones in this sample may be carry-over from other donors' samples. The gene calls are TRBV14 and TRBJ2-5, with no clear D. The sample comprised naive CD8+ T cells from PBMCs. CDR3 protein: CASSQVSGSETQYF. The CDR3 coding sequence is TGTGCCAGCAGCCAAGTGTCCGGGTCCGAGACCCAGTACTTC. The whole variable domain, filled in from reference TRBV14 and TRBJ2-5, reads EAGVTQFPSHSVIEKGQTVTLRCDPISGHDNLYWYRRVMGKEIKFLLHFVKESKQDESGMPNNRFLAERTGGTYSTLKVQPAELEDSGVYFCASSQVSGSETQYFGPGTRLLVL.